This T cell receptor (beta chain) came from a study of preoperative IRX-2 immunotherapy in early breast cancer. TCRdb keeps only in-frame clones here, not all; method: immunoSEQ multiplex PCR. The sample shows 35,000 to 40,000 clones, 75% to 85% of them seen only once. Treatment here: preoperative locoregional IRX-2 cytokine immunotherapy. This phase Ib study tested locoregional IRX-2 cytokine immunotherapy given before surgery. This specimen consisted of lymph node tissue, obtained after IRX-2 immunotherapy. This clonotype originated in a human donor with breast cancer.

The CDR3 DNA reads TGCAGCGTTGAAGGGACATTTAACACTGAAGCTTTCTTT. It encodes CSVEGTFNTEAFF. This chain connects TRBV29-1 to TRBJ1-1; a weak D match, TRBD1 (5 bases). This CDR3 is 13 amino acids long. The germline gives CDR1 SQVTM, CDR2 ANQGSEA. V lost 1 base and J lost 2, with 8 bases in between.